The source of this TCR beta chain is a study of CD8 T cells in ankylosing spondylitis. Overall study findings and caveats: Researchers reportedly found disease-linked clones significantly enriched in matched ankylosing spondylitis synovial fluid.

This CDR3 is built from 14 residues. Germline CDR1 reads SGHRS; CDR2 reads YFSETQ. Trimming removed 6 bases from V and 3 bases from J, with 15 bases in between. TCRdb passed the 5' RACE reads through MiXCR, listing each CDR3 protein once. Of 350,000 or so distinct CDR3 sequences listed, approximately 15% are singletons. Only a few counts were recorded for this clonotype. Its antigen is not identified. Sample: blood, either unsorted or a sorted T cell fraction (not recorded which). V gene TRBV5-1 combines with J gene TRBJ2-5; tentatively, D is TRBD1 or TRBD2 (6 bases each). The source is a male donor with ankylosing spondylitis or in good health (not recorded which). The CDR3 spells CASTRGGGEETQYF. CDR3 DNA sequence: TGCGCCAGCACCCGTGGGGGCGGGGAAGAGACCCAGTACTTC.